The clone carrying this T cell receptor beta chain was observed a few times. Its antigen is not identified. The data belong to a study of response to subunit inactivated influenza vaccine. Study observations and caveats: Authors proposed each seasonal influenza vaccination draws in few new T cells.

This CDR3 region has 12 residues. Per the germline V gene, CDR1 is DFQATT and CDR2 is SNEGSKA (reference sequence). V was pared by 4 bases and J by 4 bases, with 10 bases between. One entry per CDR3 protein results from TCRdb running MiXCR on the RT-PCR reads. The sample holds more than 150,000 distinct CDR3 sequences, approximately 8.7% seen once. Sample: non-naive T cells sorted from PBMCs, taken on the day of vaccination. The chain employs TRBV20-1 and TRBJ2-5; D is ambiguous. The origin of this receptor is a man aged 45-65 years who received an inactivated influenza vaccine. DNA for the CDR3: TGCAGTGCTACTCTTGTGGGAGAGACCCAGTACTTC. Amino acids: CSATLVGETQYF.